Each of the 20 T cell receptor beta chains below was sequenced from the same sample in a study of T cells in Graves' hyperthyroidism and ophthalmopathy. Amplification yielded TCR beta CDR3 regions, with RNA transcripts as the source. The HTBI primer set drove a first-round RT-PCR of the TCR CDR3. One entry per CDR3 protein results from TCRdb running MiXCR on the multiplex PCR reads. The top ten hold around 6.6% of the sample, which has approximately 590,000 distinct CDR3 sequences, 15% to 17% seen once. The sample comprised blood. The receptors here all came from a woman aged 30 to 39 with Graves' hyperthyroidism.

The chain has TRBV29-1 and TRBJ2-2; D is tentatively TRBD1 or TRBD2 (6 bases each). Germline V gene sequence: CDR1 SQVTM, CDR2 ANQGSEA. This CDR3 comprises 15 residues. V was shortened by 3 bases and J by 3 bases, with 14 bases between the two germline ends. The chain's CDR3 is CSVDLGGIYTGELFF. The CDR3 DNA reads TGCAGCGTTGACTTAGGGGGGATCTACACCGGGGAGCTGTTTTTT.

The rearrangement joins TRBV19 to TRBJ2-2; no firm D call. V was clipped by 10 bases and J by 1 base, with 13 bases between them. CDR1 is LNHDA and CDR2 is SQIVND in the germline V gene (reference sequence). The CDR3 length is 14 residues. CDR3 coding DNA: TGTGCCACCACCCTGGGTTGGAACACCGGGGAGCTGTTTTTT. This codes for CATTLGWNTGELFF.

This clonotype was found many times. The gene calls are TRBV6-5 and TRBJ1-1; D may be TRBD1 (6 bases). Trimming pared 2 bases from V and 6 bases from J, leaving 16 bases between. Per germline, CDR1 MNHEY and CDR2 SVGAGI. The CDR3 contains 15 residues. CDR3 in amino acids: CASSYTGTPSAEAFF. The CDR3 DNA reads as TGTGCCAGCAGTTACACAGGGACACCGTCTGCTGAAGCTTTCTTT.

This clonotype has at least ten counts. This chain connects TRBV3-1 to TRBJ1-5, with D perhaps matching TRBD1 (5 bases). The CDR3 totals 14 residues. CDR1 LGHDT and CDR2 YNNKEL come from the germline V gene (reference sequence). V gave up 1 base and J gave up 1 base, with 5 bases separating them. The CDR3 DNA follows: TGTGCCAGCAGCCAAGGGGACAGCAATCAGCCCCAGCATTTT. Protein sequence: CASSQGDSNQPQHF.

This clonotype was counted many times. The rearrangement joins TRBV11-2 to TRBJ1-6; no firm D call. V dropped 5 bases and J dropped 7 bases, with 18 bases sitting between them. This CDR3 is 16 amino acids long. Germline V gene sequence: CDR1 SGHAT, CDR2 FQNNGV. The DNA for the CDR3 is TGTGCCAGCAGCCTACTCCCTGCAGGCGAAAATTCACCCCTCCACTTT. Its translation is CASSLLPAGENSPLHF.

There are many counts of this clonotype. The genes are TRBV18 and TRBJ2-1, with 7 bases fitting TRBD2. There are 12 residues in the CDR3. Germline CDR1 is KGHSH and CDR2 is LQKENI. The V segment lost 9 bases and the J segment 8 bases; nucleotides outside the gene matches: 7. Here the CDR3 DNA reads TGTGCCAGTGACTTGGCGGGGGATGAGCAGTTCTTC. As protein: CASDLAGDEQFF.

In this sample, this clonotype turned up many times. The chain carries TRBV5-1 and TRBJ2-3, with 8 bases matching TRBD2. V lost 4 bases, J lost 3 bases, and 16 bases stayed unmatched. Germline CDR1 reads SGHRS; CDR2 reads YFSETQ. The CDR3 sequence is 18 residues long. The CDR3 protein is CASSPGGGVWFQTDTQYF. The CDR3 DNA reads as TGCGCCAGCAGCCCGGGGGGGGGCGTGTGGTTTCAGACAGATACGCAGTATTTT.

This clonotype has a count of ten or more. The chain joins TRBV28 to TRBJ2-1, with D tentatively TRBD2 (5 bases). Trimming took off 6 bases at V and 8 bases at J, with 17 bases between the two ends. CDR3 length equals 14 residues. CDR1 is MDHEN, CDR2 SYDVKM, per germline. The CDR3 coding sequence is TGTGCCAGCAGCTTTACCTCGGGATACGATGAGCAGTTCTTC. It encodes CASSFTSGYDEQFF. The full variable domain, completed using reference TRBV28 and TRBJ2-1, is DVKVTQSSRYLVKRTGEKVFLECVQDMDHENMFWYRQDPGLGLRLIYFSYDVKMKEKGDIPEGYSVSREKKERFSLILESASTNQTSMYLCASSFTSGYDEQFFGPGTRLTVL.

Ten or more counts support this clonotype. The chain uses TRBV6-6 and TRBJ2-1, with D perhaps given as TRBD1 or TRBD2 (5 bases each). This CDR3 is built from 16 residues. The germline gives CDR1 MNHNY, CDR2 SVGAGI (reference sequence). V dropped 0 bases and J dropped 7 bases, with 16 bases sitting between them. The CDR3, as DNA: TGTGCCAGCAGTTACTCGGGTAGCGTGAGGGGTAATGAGCAGTTCTTC. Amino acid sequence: CASSYSGSVRGNEQFF.

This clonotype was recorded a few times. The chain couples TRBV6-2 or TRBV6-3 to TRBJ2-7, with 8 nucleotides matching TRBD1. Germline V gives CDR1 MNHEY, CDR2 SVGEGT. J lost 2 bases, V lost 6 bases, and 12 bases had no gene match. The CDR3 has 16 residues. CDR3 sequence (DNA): TGTGCCAGCAGCCAGCCAGGGGGCGGCGGCACCTACGAGCAGTACTTC. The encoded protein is CASSQPGGGGTYEQYF.

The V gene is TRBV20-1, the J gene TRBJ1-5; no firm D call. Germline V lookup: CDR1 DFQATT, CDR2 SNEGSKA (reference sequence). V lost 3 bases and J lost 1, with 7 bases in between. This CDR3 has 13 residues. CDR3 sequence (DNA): TGCAGTGCTAGCCTCGGGAGCAATCAGCCCCAGCATTTT. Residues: CSASLGSNQPQHF.

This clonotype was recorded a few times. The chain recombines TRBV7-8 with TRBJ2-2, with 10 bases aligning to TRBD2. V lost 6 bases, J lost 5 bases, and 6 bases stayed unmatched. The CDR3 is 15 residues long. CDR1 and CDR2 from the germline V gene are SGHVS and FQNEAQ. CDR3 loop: CASRSSGRGTGELFF. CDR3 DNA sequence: TGTGCCAGCAGGTCTAGCGGGAGAGGAACCGGGGAGCTGTTTTTT.

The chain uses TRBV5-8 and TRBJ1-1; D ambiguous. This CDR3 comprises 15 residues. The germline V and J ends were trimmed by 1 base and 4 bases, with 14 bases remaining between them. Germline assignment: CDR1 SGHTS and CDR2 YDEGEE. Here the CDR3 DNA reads TGTGCCAGCAGCTTGTTTAGGCAGGTGGGCACTGAAGCTTTCTTT. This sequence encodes CASSLFRQVGTEAFF.

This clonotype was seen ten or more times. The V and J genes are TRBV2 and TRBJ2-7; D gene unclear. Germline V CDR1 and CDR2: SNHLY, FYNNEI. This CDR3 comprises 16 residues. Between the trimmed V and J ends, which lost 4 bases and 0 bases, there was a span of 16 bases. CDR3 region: CASSVLAAYVSYEQYF. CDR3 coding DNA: TGTGCCAGCAGTGTCCTGGCAGCTTATGTCTCCTACGAGCAGTACTTC.

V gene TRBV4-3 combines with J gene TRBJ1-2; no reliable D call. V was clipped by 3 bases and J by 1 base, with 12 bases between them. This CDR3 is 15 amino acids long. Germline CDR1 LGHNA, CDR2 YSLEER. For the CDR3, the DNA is TGCGCCAGCAGCCAGGACCGACTACGTAACTATGGCTACACCTTC. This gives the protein CASSQDRLRNYGYTF.

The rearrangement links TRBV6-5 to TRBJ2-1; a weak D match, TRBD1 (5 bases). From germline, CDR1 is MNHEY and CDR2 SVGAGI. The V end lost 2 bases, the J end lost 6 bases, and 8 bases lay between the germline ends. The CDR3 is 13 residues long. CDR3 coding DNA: TGTGCCAGCAGTTACCAGGGTCCCAATGAGCAGTTCTTC. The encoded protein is CASSYQGPNEQFF.

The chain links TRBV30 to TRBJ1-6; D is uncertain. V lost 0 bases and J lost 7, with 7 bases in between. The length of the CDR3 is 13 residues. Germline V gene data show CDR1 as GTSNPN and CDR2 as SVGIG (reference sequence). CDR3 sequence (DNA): TGTGCCTGGAGTGTCGCAGGCAATTCACCCCTCCACTTT. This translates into CAWSVAGNSPLHF.

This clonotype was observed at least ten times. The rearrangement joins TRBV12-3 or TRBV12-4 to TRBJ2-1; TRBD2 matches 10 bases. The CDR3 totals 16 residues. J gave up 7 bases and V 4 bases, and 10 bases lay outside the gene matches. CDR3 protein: CASSSRRASGSNEQFF. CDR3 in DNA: TGTGCCAGCAGTTCCCGAAGAGCTAGCGGGAGTAATGAGCAGTTCTTC.

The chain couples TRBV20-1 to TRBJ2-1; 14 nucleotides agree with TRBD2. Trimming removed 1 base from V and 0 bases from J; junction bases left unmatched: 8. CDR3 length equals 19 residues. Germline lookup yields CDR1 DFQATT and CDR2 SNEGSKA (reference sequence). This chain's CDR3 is CSARVPTSGREPSYNEQFF. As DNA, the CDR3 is TGCAGTGCTAGAGTCCCGACTAGCGGGAGGGAACCCTCCTACAATGAGCAGTTCTTC.

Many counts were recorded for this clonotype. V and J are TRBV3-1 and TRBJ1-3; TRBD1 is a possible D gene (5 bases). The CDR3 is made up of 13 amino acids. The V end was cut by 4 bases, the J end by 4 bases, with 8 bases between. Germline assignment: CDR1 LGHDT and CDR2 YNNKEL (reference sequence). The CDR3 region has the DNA TGTGCCAGCAGCCGGGACGGAGGAAACACCATATATTTT. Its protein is CASSRDGGNTIYF.